This T cell receptor beta chain was sequenced for a study of blood T cell repertoires in COVID-19. Study-level background: Acute and convalescent COVID-19 samples came from the United States, Italy and Spain. The analysed material was cDNA or gDNA that came from T cells, B-cell-depleted T cells, or PBMCs.

Original analysis: Reference gene primer amplification yielded estimated nucleated cell counts. TCRdb's copy holds only in-frame clones and misses some; the assay was immunoSEQ multiplex PCR. Clone size and V and J calls were adopted from that table, with D and trimming inferred from the DNA. The table has 240,000 or so clones, 82% seen once. V was pared by 3 bases and J by 4 bases, with 14 bases of the junction left unmatched. Germline CDR1 is MRHNA and CDR2 is SNTAGT. The CDR3 length is 17 residues. The sample consisted of peripheral blood. This receptor was taken from an older woman with active or convalescent COVID-19. This rearrangement joins TRBV6-4 to TRBJ1-1, with 7 nucleotides matching TRBD1. This CDR3 reads CASSDSLTGVKGTEAFF. CDR3 nucleotide sequence: TGTGCCAGCAGTGATTCTTTAACAGGGGTCAAGGGCACTGAAGCTTTCTTT.